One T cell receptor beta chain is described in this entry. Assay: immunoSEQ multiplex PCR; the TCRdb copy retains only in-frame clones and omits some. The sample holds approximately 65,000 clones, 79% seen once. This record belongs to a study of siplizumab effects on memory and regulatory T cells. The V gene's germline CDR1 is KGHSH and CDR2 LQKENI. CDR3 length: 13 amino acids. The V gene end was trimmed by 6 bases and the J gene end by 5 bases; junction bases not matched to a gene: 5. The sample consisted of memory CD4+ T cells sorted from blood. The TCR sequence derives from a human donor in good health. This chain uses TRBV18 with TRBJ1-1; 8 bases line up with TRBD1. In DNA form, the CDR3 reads TGTGCCAGCTCCGGACAGGGCGGGACTGAAGCTTTCTTT. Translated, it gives CASSGQGGTEAFF.